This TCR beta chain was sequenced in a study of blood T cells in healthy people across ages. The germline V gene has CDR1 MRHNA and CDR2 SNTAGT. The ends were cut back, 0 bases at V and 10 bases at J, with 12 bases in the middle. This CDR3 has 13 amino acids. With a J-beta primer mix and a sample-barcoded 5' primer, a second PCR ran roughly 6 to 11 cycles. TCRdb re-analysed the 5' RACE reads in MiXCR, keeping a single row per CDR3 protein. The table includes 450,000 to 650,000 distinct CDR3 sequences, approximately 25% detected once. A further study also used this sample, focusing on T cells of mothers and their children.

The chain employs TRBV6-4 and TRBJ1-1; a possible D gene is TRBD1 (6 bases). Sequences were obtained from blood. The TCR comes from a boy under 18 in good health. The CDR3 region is CASSDSEGEGAFF. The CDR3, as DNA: TGTGCCAGCAGTGACTCGGAGGGGGAGGGAGCTTTCTTT.